This TCR beta chain was recovered during a study of blood T cell repertoires in COVID-19. Study at large: The analysed material was cDNA or gDNA that came from T cells, B-cell-depleted T cells, or PBMCs.

Original analysis: Amplification from reference gene primers served as the basis for estimated nucleated cell counts. The protocol was immunoSEQ multiplex PCR, while the TCRdb copy is restricted to in-frame clones and leaves out a portion. That table furnishes V, J and clone size, whereas the DNA furnished D and trimming. This table holds approximately 200,000 clones, approximately 90% found once. This CDR3 is built from 14 residues. V lost 4 bases to trimming and J lost 6 bases; unmatched junction nucleotides: 7. Looked up from germline, CDR1 is SGHRS and CDR2 is YFSETQ. The source material was peripheral blood. The V call is TRBV5-1, the J call TRBJ1-5; 7 positions agree with TRBD1. This TCR was sampled from a man over 45 with acute or convalescent COVID-19. CDR3 protein: CASSVRGDGQPQHF. CDR3 DNA: TGCGCCAGCAGCGTCAGGGGGGACGGTCAGCCCCAGCATTTT.